The 2 T cell receptor beta chains reported below all come from one sample, sequenced in a study of blood T cells in healthy people across ages. A second PCR of roughly 6 to 12 cycles used a sample-barcoded 5' primer and a J-beta primer mix. TCRdb independently ran MiXCR on the 5' RACE reads; one entry per CDR3 protein. The repertoire holds 750,000 to 950,000 distinct CDR3 sequences, roughly 28% seen once, with roughly a tenth in the top ten. This same sample was also taken into another study, of T cells of mothers and their children.

The sequencing sample was made of blood. The receptors originated from a woman aged 35 to 49 in good health.

The chain's CDR3 is CSARDTGGNEQFF. CDR3 DNA sequence: TGCAGTGCTAGAGATACGGGGGGCAATGAGCAGTTCTTC. This rearrangement joins TRBV20-1 to TRBJ2-1; 7 bases line up with TRBD2. Germline lookup yields CDR1 DFQATT and CDR2 SNEGSKA (reference sequence). With V trimmed by 0 bases and J by 6 bases, 2 bases remained unmatched. This CDR3 has 13 amino acids.

Comment on this clonotype: One end of the junction fails to match germline, which may point to a read error. This chain uses TRBV19 with TRBJ1-4, with a possible D match to TRBD1 (5 bases). Germline assignment: CDR1 LNHDA and CDR2 SQIVND (reference sequence). The CDR3 extends over 14 amino acids. The DNA of the CDR3 is TGTGCCAGTAGCCGGGACGGCTATAATGAAAAACTGTATTTT. Translating it yields CASSRDGYNEKLYF.